This TCR beta chain stems from a study of identical twins (dated by TCRdb to 2016 to 2017). About the study as a whole: The study deep-sequenced TCR alpha and beta repertoires from monozygotic twins, unrelated adults of various ages and cord blood to test whether fetal clonotypes persist. Replicate twin experiments were performed at different times using different library preparation protocols to rule out contamination.

Only a few counts were recorded for this clonotype. The clone's antigen remains unknown. Base qualities are not recorded, but no much larger clone differs from it by a single base. The germline ends are 13 bases apart after V is trimmed by 4 bases and J by 3 bases. From the cysteine up to the phenylalanine, the CDR3 has a length of 15 residues. This entry keeps only the CDR3 DNA: 45 bases, framed from base 1. Every donor in the study was a healthy Caucasian. The study also sequenced three unrelated non-twin adults: a male aged 18 to 29, a male aged 50 to 59 and a female aged 50 to 59. Using Miltenyi CD45RO+ enrichment and human naive T-cell isolation kits, memory (CD45RO+) and naive T cells were isolated from PBMC. The library relied on 5' RACE. Reads for this sample came from an Illumina HiSeq 2000. Template switching added a universal primer binding site, and the final cDNA carried a unique molecular identifier that allowed TCR cDNA molecules to be counted accurately. Specific primers in the conserved constant-segment region were used to synthesize first-strand cDNA for TCR alpha and beta chains. To control for contamination, each cDNA library was double barcoded with a SMART-Mk sample barcode plus Illumina barcodes. TruSeq adapter sequences along with Illumina sample barcodes were introduced in two successive PCR steps. TCR alpha and beta cDNA libraries were sequenced on the Illumina HiSeq platform with custom primers. From the authors' description of their analysis: MiGEC was used to process raw reads and extract unique molecular identifiers, and MiXCR was used to find CDR3 positions. Recombination models were inferred per individual with the repgenHMM and IGoR tools using an EM algorithm. The analysis of shared clonotypes was done with the tcR package in R, with sharing normalized by the product of cloneset sizes. To study raw recombination without the effects of thymic and clonal selection, out-of-frame nonproductive sequences were analyzed. TCRdb reworked the public reads: Q25 trimming with fastp, MiXCR clone assembly, productive beta chains retained. Records with the same CDR3 protein are collapsed into one entry carrying the most frequent genes and DNA. In this record, the V and J calls reflect TCRdb's handling and not the investigators' own analysis. This sample comprises hundreds of thousands of distinct CDR3 sequences, 5.5% to 7.5% of them detected only once. About 1.8% of the sample is taken by the ten largest.

What the study reported, not specific to this receptor: In monozygotic twins, out-of-frame TCR alpha sharing was systematically underestimated by recombination models, although the models agreed with sharing between unrelated individuals. Because the same donors could not be followed over many years, conclusions were based on cross-sectional statistical analysis. Invariant T cells such as MAIT and iNKT could partly confound zero-insertion analyses, though diverse VJ usage argued against this for most clonotypes. The excess sharing between twins in beta out-of-frame sequences was weaker because fewer shared sequences reduced the signal-to-noise ratio. Abundant cord blood beta clonotypes had fewer insertions, young adult naive repertoires showed a similar but weaker trend, and memory repertoires showed no such trend. Compared with coincidental sharing between unrelated individuals, an excess of low generation-probability sequences was observed among out-of-frame TCR alpha sequences shared between twins.

The sequence is built from TRBV12-3 or TRBV12-4 and TRBJ1-5; a tentative D call is TRBD1 (5 bases match). This sequence originates from a man between 18 and 29 years old in good health. The specimen sequenced was naive T cells sorted from blood. Taken with the paper, the label for cell subset or site translates to: cells isolated with a human naive T-cell isolation kit. This receptor has the CDR3 CASSSRYRINQPQHF. The nucleotide sequence reads TGTGCCAGCAGTTCACGTTACAGGATCAATCAGCCCCAGCATTTT.